The subject of this entry is one TCR beta chain. Its antigen is currently unknown. The data belong to a study of beta chain features in type 1 diabetes. Study outcomes and limitations: Naive, central memory and Treg TCRB repertoires seemed to resemble each other more closely in patients than they did in healthy donors. Short templates might get an advantage during PCR, and this would be equal in patients and controls. Cells that show high TCR expression could be over-represented by cDNA sequencing.

The CDR3 sequence is 14 residues long. V shed 7 bases and J shed 1 base, with 13 bases lying between them. Germline CDR1 reads LNHDA; CDR2 reads SQIVND (reference sequence). Investigators reverse transcribed all isolated RNA, so they sequenced expressed TCRB transcripts. Stem cell-like memory T cell samples came in at an average of about 930,000 reads. TCRdb's table, derived via immunoSEQ multiplex PCR, lists solely in-frame clones and lacks some. The sample lists roughly 42,000 clones, 50% occurring once. The source material was stem cell memory CD4+ T cells from blood. The rearrangement uses TRBV19 and TRBJ2-5; possible D gene TRBD1, 6 bases. This sequence originates from a woman aged 30 to 39 in good health. CDR3 sequence (DNA): TGTGCCAGTAAGGCCAGGGGTTTCCAAGAGACCCAGTACTTC. It is translated as CASKARGFQETQYF.